This TCR beta chain was sequenced for a study of T cells in Graves' hyperthyroidism and ophthalmopathy. Trimming shortened V by 8 bases and J by 2 bases, and 28 bases separated the two germline ends. Germline-derived CDR1 and CDR2 are MNHEY and SMNVEV (reference sequence). The CDR3 contains 19 residues. Broader study findings: The blood repertoire included most of the expanded thyroid clonotypes above 0.001.

A Clinical Activity Score of at least 3, a NOSPECS grade of at least 4 and a duration under 3 months were recorded in the ophthalmopathy patients. Every diagnosis used clinical symptoms, serum thyroxine and TRAb, thyroid ultrasound and orbital computed tomography. This clonotype was counted at least ten times. What it binds is not known. RNA transcripts provided the source from which TCR beta CDR3 regions were amplified. In the first-round RT-PCR of the TCR CDR3, the HTBI primer set was used. TCRdb reprocessed the multiplex PCR reads with MiXCR, giving one entry per CDR3 protein. This sample yields some 370,000 distinct CDR3 sequences, of which about an eighth are seen a single time; 25% to 30% belongs to the top ten.

This receptor was obtained from a man over 45 with Graves' ophthalmopathy. The V gene is TRBV27, the J gene TRBJ1-5; no clear D. Sequenced: blood. CDR3 bases: TGTGCCAGCCGATCCATCCTTCACCCTACAGCGTTGGGCAATCAGCCCCAGCATTTT. The encoded protein is CASRSILHPTALGNQPQHF.